This T cell receptor (beta chain) was sequenced for a study of control samples from healthy donors and cancer patients. The data were produced by immunoSEQ multiplex PCR, yet TCRdb's version contains in-frame clones alone and is incomplete. The repertoire has about 80,000 clones, 91% of them found once; the top ten carry 17%. The germline V and J ends were trimmed by 4 bases and 6 bases, with 8 bases remaining between them. The CDR3 is 11 residues long. The germline V gene has CDR1 SQVTM and CDR2 ANQGSEA. This chain connects TRBV29-1 to TRBJ2-3; D not resolved. The source of this sequence is a man aged 50 or older in good health. Material for sequencing was blood. This CDR3 is CSVVARDTQYF. The CDR3 DNA follows: TGCAGCGTTGTCGCGAGGGATACGCAGTATTTT.